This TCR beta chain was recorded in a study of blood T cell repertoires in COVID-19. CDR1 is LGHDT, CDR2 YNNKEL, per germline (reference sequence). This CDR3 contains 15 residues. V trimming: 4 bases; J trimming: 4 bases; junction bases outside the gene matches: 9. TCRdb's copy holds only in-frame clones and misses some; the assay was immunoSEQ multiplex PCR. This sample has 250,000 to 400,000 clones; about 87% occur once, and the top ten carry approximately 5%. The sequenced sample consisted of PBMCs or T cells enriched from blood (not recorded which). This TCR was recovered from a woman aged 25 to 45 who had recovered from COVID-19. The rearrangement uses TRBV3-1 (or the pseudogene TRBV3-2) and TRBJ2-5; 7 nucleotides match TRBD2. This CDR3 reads CASSPSELARETQYF. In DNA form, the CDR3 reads TGTGCCAGCAGCCCGTCGGAACTAGCGCGAGAGACCCAGTACTTC.